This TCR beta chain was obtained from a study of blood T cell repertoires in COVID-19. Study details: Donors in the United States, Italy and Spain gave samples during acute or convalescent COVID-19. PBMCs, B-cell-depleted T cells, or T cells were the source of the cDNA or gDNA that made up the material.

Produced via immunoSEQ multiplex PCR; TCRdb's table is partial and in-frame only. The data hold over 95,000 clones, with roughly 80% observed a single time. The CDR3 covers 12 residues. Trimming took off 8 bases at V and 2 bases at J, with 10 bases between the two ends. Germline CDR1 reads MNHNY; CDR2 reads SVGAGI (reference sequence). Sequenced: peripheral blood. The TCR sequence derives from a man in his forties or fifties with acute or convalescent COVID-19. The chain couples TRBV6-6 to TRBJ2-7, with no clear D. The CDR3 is CASGQAPYEQYF. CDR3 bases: TGTGCCAGCGGGCAGGCCCCCTACGAGCAGTACTTC.